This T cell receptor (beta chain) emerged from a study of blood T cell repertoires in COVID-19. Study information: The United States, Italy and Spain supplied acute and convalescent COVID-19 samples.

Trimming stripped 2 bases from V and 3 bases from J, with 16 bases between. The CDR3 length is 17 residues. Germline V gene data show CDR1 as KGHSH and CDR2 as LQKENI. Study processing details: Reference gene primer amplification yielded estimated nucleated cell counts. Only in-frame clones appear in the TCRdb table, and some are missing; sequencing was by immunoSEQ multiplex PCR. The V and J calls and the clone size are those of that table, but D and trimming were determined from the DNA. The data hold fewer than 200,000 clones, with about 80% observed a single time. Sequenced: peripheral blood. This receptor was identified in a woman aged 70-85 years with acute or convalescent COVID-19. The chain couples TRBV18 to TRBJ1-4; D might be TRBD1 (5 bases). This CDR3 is CASSPNDRGTANEKLFF. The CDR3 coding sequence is TGTGCCAGCTCACCAAATGACCGGGGGACGGCTAATGAAAAACTGTTTTTT.